Below, 16 T cell receptor beta chains from the same sample are listed, as sequenced in a study of shared clonotypes between healthy human individuals. Assay used: immunoSEQ multiplex PCR; TCRdb lists only in-frame clones, some missing. The table lists about 690,000 clones, about 90% of them singletons. The sequencing sample was made of memory CD8+ T cells from PBMCs. Subset indicated: CD45RO+ cells pooled with CCR7-negative TemRA cells. The receptors stem from a man younger than 35 in good health. Some clones in this sample may be carry-over from other donors' samples.

The V gene is TRBV7-6, the J gene TRBJ2-5; D call uncertain. The CDR3 spans 16 residues. Germline lookup yields CDR1 SGHVS and CDR2 FNYEAQ. V was shortened by 5 bases and J by 2 bases, with 18 bases between the two germline ends. The CDR3 loop is CASSPSRLYSQETQYF. For the CDR3, the DNA is TGTGCCAGCAGCCCTTCCCGACTCTACTCACAAGAGACCCAGTACTTC.

V usage is TRBV7-6 and J usage is TRBJ2-7; D perhaps matches TRBD1 (5 bases). V was shortened by 6 bases and J by 1 base, with 16 bases between the two germline ends. The CDR3 has 15 amino acids. The germline V gene encodes CDR1 SGHVS and CDR2 FNYEAQ. DNA of the CDR3: TGTGCCAGCAGGCCAGACAGCGCCTCGTCCTACGAGCAGTACTTC. Amino acids: CASRPDSASSYEQYF.

This clone was recorded once. The rearrangement joins TRBV27 to TRBJ2-5, with D perhaps TRBD1 or TRBD2 (5 bases each). The CDR3 contains 15 residues. Germline V gene data show CDR1 as MNHEY and CDR2 as SMNVEV (reference sequence). V was clipped by 1 base and J by 6 bases, with 15 bases between them. The CDR3 nucleotides are TGTGCCAGCAGTTTATGGGCAGGGCCCGGGAAGACCCAGTACTTC. This sequence encodes CASSLWAGPGKTQYF.

This chain uses TRBV7-9 with TRBJ2-1; 8 positions match TRBD2. The V segment lost 9 bases and the J segment 3 bases; nucleotides outside the gene matches: 10. Germline values: CDR1 SEHNR, CDR2 FQNEAQ (reference sequence). This CDR3 region has 15 residues. The CDR3 loop is CASYALSGIYNEQFF. CDR3 sequence (DNA): TGTGCCAGTTACGCGCTTAGCGGGATCTACAATGAGCAGTTCTTC.

The chain is built from TRBV27 and TRBJ1-1; D uncertain. Germline lookup yields CDR1 MNHEY and CDR2 SMNVEV (reference sequence). The CDR3 contains 14 residues. V shed 4 bases and J shed 0 bases, with 9 bases lying between them. This CDR3 reads CASSYGDLNTEAFF. CDR3 DNA: TGTGCCAGCAGTTACGGAGATTTGAACACTGAAGCTTTCTTT.

The chain is built from TRBV7-9 and TRBJ2-7; 8 bases map to TRBD1. J was trimmed by 7 bases and V by 3 bases; bases with no gene match: 5. The CDR3 has 13 residues. Looked up from germline, CDR1 is SEHNR and CDR2 is FQNEAQ (reference sequence). CDR3 in DNA: TGTGCCAGCAGCTTCCAGGGGGCAGGGGAGCAGTACTTC. Translating it yields CASSFQGAGEQYF.

The V and J genes are TRBV30 and TRBJ1-1, with 8 bases matching TRBD1. Unmatched junction bases numbered 9, after V lost 1 base and J lost 5 bases. The germline V gene encodes CDR1 GTSNPN and CDR2 SVGIG (reference sequence). This CDR3 contains 15 residues. In nucleotides, the CDR3 is TGTGCCTGGAGTGATTTCAGGGGGCAGATGACTGAAGCTTTCTTT. Residues: CAWSDFRGQMTEAFF.

This chain joins TRBV6-6 and TRBJ2-5; D remains ambiguous. Between the trimmed V and J ends, which lost 0 bases and 3 bases, there was a span of 5 bases. Germline V gene data show CDR1 as MNHNY and CDR2 as SVGAGI (reference sequence). This CDR3 has 13 residues. The CDR3 DNA reads as TGTGCCAGCAGTTACTCGAACGAAGAGACCCAGTACTTC. Translated, it gives CASSYSNEETQYF.

With respect to this clone: The junction does not match germline at one end; this may be a read error. The genes are TRBV30 and TRBJ2-7; 8 nucleotides match TRBD2. This CDR3 has 11 residues. Per germline, CDR1 GTSNPN and CDR2 SVGIG (reference sequence). The CDR3 is CAWSVKGGRFF. In DNA form, the CDR3 reads TGTGCCTGGAGTGTAAAGGGCGGGAGGTTCTTC. The variable domain in full, with the rest retrieved from reference TRBV30 and TRBJ2-7, is SQTIHQWPATLVQPVGSPLSLECTVEGTSNPNLYWYRQAAGRGLQLLFYSVGIGQISSEVPQNLSASRPQDRQFILSSKKLLLSDSGFYLCAWSVKGGRFFGPGTRLTVT.

The V gene is TRBV5-1, the J gene TRBJ2-7, with a weak D call TRBD2 (5 bases). The V and J ends lost 4 bases and 3 bases respectively, with 11 bases between them. CDR1 and CDR2 from the germline V gene are SGHRS and YFSETQ. CDR3 length: 13 amino acids. CDR3 in DNA: TGCGCCAGCAGCCACGGGGAGAACTACGAGCAGTACTTC. Translating gives CASSHGENYEQYF. The full variable domain, in which reference TRBV5-1 and TRBJ2-7 provide the parts outside the CDR3, is KAGVTQTPRYLIKTRGQQVTLSCSPISGHRSVSWYQQTPGQGLQFLFEYFSETQRNKGNFPGRFSGRQFSNSRSEMNVSTLELGDSALYLCASSHGENYEQYFGPGTRLTVT.

This sequence joins TRBV7-3 and TRBJ2-5; D perhaps matches TRBD2 (5 bases). Germline V lookup: CDR1 SGHTA, CDR2 FQGTGA. CDR3 length equals 15 residues. V lost 1 base to trimming and J lost 5 bases, with 14 bases between them. The CDR3 bases are TGTGCCAGCAGCTTAAGCGGGTACTCGTCGGAGACCCAGTACTTC. Translating it yields CASSLSGYSSETQYF.

This clone has only one observation. This sequence joins TRBV6-5 and TRBJ1-2; D gene uncertain. CDR3 length: 16 amino acids. V lost 0 bases and J 0 bases, leaving 11 bases between the germline ends. The germline CDR1 and CDR2 sequences are MNHEY and SVGAGI. DNA for the CDR3: TGTGCCAGCAGTTACTCGACAAGTGCTACTAACTATGGCTACACCTTC. This encodes CASSYSTSATNYGYTF.

The chain is built from TRBV4-1 and TRBJ2-1; D call uncertain. The CDR3 is 16 residues long. V was cut by 4 bases and J by 8 bases, with 21 bases left in between. CDR1 is MGHRA and CDR2 is YSYEKL in the germline V gene. The CDR3 is CASSRLQLGSIDEQFF. The CDR3 bases are TGCGCCAGCAGCCGTCTACAGCTAGGGTCTATCGATGAGCAGTTCTTC.

This chain connects TRBV10-3 to TRBJ2-3; 9 bases align to TRBD1. Germline V gene lookup returns CDR1 ENHRY and CDR2 SYGVKD. This CDR3 comprises 17 residues. J gave up 4 bases and V 7 bases, and 15 bases lay outside the gene matches. CDR3 coding DNA: TGTGCCATCAAAAGCGTTTATTGGGGACAGGGATCAGATACGCAGTATTTT. Encoded protein: CAIKSVYWGQGSDTQYF.

This clone showed up just a few times. The chain links TRBV27 to TRBJ1-4; D possibly corresponds to TRBD1 (6 bases). V was clipped by 6 bases and J by 8 bases, with 16 bases between them. From germline, CDR1 is MNHEY and CDR2 SMNVEV (reference sequence). This CDR3 has 14 amino acids. The CDR3 coding sequence is TGTGCCAGCAGACAGGGCCGGAGGGGAGAAAAACTGTTTTTT. Its protein is CASRQGRRGEKLFF. The full variable domain, completed using reference TRBV27 and TRBJ1-4, is EAQVTQNPRYLITVTGKKLTVTCSQNMNHEYMSWYRQDPGLGLRQIYYSMNVEVTDKGDVPEGYKVSRKEKRNFPLILESPSPNQTSLYFCASRQGRRGEKLFFGSGTQLSVL.

The V call is TRBV2, the J call TRBJ2-6; TRBD2 matches at 10 bases. Trimming took 7 bases from V and 0 from J; bases not matched to a gene: 6. The CDR3 extends over 17 amino acids. In germline, CDR1 is SNHLY, CDR2 FYNNEI. The CDR3 region has the DNA TGTGCCAGCATCCCCTGGACTAGCGGCTCTGGGGCCAACGTCCTGACTTTC. Residues: CASIPWTSGSGANVLTF. Complete variable domain (other parts from reference TRBV2 and TRBJ2-6): EPEVTQTPSHQVTQMGQEVILRCVPISNHLYFYWYRQILGQKVEFLVSFYNNEISEKSEIFDDQFSVERPDGSNFTLKIRSTKLEDSAMYFCASIPWTSGSGANVLTFGAGSRLTVL.